The 14 T cell receptor beta chains below were found in one sample sequenced in a study of brain metastases from non-small cell lung cancer. TCRdb's table, derived via immunoSEQ multiplex PCR, lists solely in-frame clones and lacks some. The data show 4,000 to 5,000 clones, 60% to 85% seen once. Sequencing was done on a sample of primary lung tumor tissue. These receptors were obtained from a donor at least 40 years old with non-small cell lung cancer.

The chain joins TRBV7-8 to TRBJ1-5; no reliable D call. Germline V CDR1 and CDR2: SGHVS, FQNEAQ. This CDR3 contains 16 residues. Trimming pared 2 bases from V and 2 bases from J, leaving 13 bases between. The CDR3 nucleotides read TGTGCCAGCAGCTTATACTCCGATATGGGCAATCAGCCCCAGCATTTT. Its translation: CASSLYSDMGNQPQHF. The variable domain in full, with the rest retrieved from reference TRBV7-8 and TRBJ1-5, is GAGVSQSPRYKVAKRGQDVALRCDPISGHVSLFWYQQALGQGPEFLTYFQNEAQLDKSGLPSDRFFAERPEGSVSTLKIQRTQQEDSAVYLCASSLYSDMGNQPQHFGDGTRLSIL.

Notes on this clone: Other DNA sequences in this specimen translate into the identical CDR3. CDR3 nucleotide sequence: TGTGCCAGCAGCTTCCGGATCATGAACACTGAAGCTTTCTTT. Protein: CASSFRIMNTEAFF. J is TRBJ1-1 and V is TRBV7-2, with D uncertain. Per germline, CDR1 SGHTA and CDR2 FQGNSA. The CDR3 contains 14 residues. V was trimmed by 3 bases and J by 0 bases, leaving 8 bases between them. Full variable domain (outside the CDR3, taken from reference TRBV7-2 and TRBJ1-1): GAGVSQSPSNKVTEKGKDVELRCDPISGHTALYWYRQSLGQGLEFLIYFQGNSAPDKSGLPSDRFSAERTGGSVSTLTIQRTQQEDSAVYLCASSFRIMNTEAFFGQGTRLTVV.

This chain joins TRBV2 and TRBJ2-5; perhaps TRBD1 as D (6 bases). The V and J ends lost 2 bases and 2 bases respectively, with 9 bases between them. CDR1 is SNHLY, CDR2 FYNNEI, per germline. This CDR3 comprises 14 residues. CDR3 sequence: CASSEQGQQETQYF. The CDR3 nucleotides read TGTGCCAGCAGTGAACAGGGGCAGCAAGAGACCCAGTACTTC.

The rearrangement links TRBV7-2 to TRBJ1-1; D possibly corresponds to TRBD1 (5 bases). This CDR3 is built from 12 residues. Trimming cost V 3 bases and J 10 bases, with 12 bases left between them. Germline V CDR1 and CDR2: SGHTA, FQGNSA. CDR3 coding DNA: TGTGCCAGCAGCTTCCTGGGGCGAGGAGCTTTCTTT. This sequence encodes CASSFLGRGAFF.

As concerns this clone: Mismatch with germline at one junction end may stem from a read error. The chain carries TRBV19 and TRBJ2-5; 9 nucleotides line up with TRBD1. CDR3 size: 17 residues. Germline lookup yields CDR1 LNHDA and CDR2 SQIVND (reference sequence). CDR3 sequence (DNA): TGTGCCAGTAGTACCGGCCGACAGGGGGGCGGCCAAGAAACCCAGTACTTC. Protein product: CASSTGRQGGGQETQYF. Combining the CDR3 with reference TRBV19 and TRBJ2-5 gives the whole variable domain DGGITQSPKYLFRKEGQNVTLSCEQNLNHDAMYWYRQDPGQGLRLIYYSQIVNDFQKGDIAEGYSVSREKKESFPLTVTSAQKNPTAFYLCASSTGRQGGGQETQYFGPGTRLLVL.

This chain links TRBV2 with TRBJ1-5; D not certain. V was pared by 2 bases and J by 1 base, with 6 bases between. Looked up from germline, CDR1 is SNHLY and CDR2 is FYNNEI. The CDR3 is 14 amino acids. In nucleotides, the CDR3 is TGTGCCAGCAGTGAAACGTCCAGCAATCAGCCCCAGCATTTT. As protein: CASSETSSNQPQHF.

The chain combines TRBV9 with TRBJ1-5; D is possibly TRBD1 (5 bases). V was shortened by 3 bases and J by 2 bases, with 9 bases between the two germline ends. CDR3 length: 14 amino acids. From germline, CDR1 is SGDLS and CDR2 YYNGEE. CDR3 DNA: TGTGCCAGCAGCGCAGGGACCGGCAATCAGCCCCAGCATTTT. Encoded protein: CASSAGTGNQPQHF.

This rearrangement joins TRBV7-2 to TRBJ1-1, with D perhaps TRBD1 (6 bases). Germline V gene sequence: CDR1 SGHTA, CDR2 FQGNSA. This CDR3 is 13 amino acids long. Trimming took 4 bases from V and 11 from J, leaving 17 bases between them. DNA of the CDR3: TGTGCCAGCAGCTCAGATCGGGGGGACAAGGCTTTCTTT. It translates to CASSSDRGDKAFF.

The gene calls are TRBV24-1 and TRBJ2-3; D is possibly TRBD2 (5 bases). Germline V CDR1 and CDR2: KGHDR, SFDVKD. The CDR3 covers 13 residues. V was cut by 7 bases and J by 8 bases, with 15 bases left in between. The CDR3 here is CATSECPDSTQYF. The CDR3 DNA sequence: TGTGCCACCAGCGAATGCCCGGACTCTACGCAGTATTTT.

The chain employs TRBV7-8 and TRBJ2-2; D gene unclear. The CDR3 consists of 12 residues. Germline CDR1 is SGHVS and CDR2 is FQNEAQ. V was cut by 5 bases and J by 11 bases, with 12 bases left in between. The DNA for the CDR3 is TGTGCCAGCAGCCTAAGAGTGGGCGAGCTGTTTTTT. Protein: CASSLRVGELFF.

V is TRBV12-2 and J is TRBJ2-7; the table's D gene call, TRBD1, was not cross checked with the DNA. TRBV12-2 is marked as a pseudogene. This CDR3 is built from 14 residues. The CDR3 DNA follows: TGTGCAAGTCGCTTAGTCAGGATTTGCTACGAGCAGTACTTC. This encodes CASRLVRICYEQYF.

This clone was observed once. The gene calls are TRBV9 and TRBJ1-6; D is unclear. This CDR3 has 14 residues. Germline V gene sequence: CDR1 SGDLS, CDR2 YYNGEE. Trimming stripped 2 bases from V and 3 bases from J, with 6 bases between. The CDR3 is CASSVAGYNSPLHF. Written as DNA, the CDR3 is TGTGCCAGCAGCGTTGCGGGCTATAATTCACCCCTCCACTTT.

This chain uses TRBV6-2 or TRBV6-3 with TRBJ1-2; TRBD1 aligns across 11 bases. The J segment lost 7 bases and the V segment lost 4 bases, leaving 5 bases of the junction unmatched. CDR3 size: 14 residues. Germline lookup yields CDR1 MNHEY and CDR2 SVGEGT. For the CDR3, the DNA is TGTGCCAGCAGTTTTCTAGGACAGGGGGCTGGCTACACCTTC. The encoded protein is CASSFLGQGAGYTF.

The chain joins TRBV12-3 or TRBV12-4 to TRBJ2-3, with D possibly being TRBD1 (5 bases). Trimming took 5 bases from V and 6 from J, leaving 12 bases between them. This CDR3 has 13 residues. The CDR3 region has the DNA TGTGCCAGCAGTAGCAACTCAGGGGATACGCAGTATTTT. It encodes CASSSNSGDTQYF.